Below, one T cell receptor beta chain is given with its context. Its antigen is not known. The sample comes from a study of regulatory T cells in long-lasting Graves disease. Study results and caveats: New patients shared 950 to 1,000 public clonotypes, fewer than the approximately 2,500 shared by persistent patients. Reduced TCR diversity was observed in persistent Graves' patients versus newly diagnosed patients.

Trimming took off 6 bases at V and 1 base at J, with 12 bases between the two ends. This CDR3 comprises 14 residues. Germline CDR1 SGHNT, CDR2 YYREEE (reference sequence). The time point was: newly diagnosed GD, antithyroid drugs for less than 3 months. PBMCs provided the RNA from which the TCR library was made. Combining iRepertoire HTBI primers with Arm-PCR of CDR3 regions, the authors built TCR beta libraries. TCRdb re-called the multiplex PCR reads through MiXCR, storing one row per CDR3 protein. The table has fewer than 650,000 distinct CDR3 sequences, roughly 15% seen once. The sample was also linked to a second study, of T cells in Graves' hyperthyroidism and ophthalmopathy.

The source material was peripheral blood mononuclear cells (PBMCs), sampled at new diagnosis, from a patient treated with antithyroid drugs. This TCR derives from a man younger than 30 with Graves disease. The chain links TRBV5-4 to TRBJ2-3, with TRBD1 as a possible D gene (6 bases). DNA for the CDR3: TGTGCCAGCACCGAGGACAGTCGCACAGATACGCAGTATTTT. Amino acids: CASTEDSRTDTQYF.